The 28 T cell receptor beta chains below were found in one sample sequenced in a study of CD8 T cells in ankylosing spondylitis. Each CDR3 protein is one row after TCRdb ran MiXCR on the 5' RACE reads. The sample consists of 290,000 or so distinct CDR3 sequences, roughly 20% of them appearing once. The sequenced material came from blood, either unsorted or a sorted T cell fraction (not recorded which). These receptors originate from a female donor with ankylosing spondylitis or in good health (not recorded which).

This clonotype was seen more than once but under ten times. The chain uses TRBV28 and TRBJ1-1; tentative D call: TRBD1 (6 bases). The V end lost 5 bases, the J end lost 6 bases, and 22 bases lay between the germline ends. Germline V lookup: CDR1 MDHEN, CDR2 SYDVKM. The CDR3 length is 16 residues. In DNA, the CDR3 is TGTGCCAGCAGTGATCCTCGGGGGGGGCTTGGGTCTGAAGCTTTCTTT. The encoded protein is CASSDPRGGLGSEAFF.

The V call is TRBV7-8, the J call TRBJ2-3; no clear D. Germline lookup yields CDR1 SGHVS and CDR2 FQNEAQ. The V gene lost 5 bases and the J gene lost 7 bases, with 19 bases spanning the gap. The CDR3 is made up of 15 amino acids. CDR3 bases: TGTGCCAGCAGCCCGGATCGAGGTGGAGTAAATACGCAGTATTTT. Its translation: CASSPDRGGVNTQYF. The variable domain in full, with the rest retrieved from reference TRBV7-8 and TRBJ2-3, is GAGVSQSPRYKVAKRGQDVALRCDPISGHVSLFWYQQALGQGPEFLTYFQNEAQLDKSGLPSDRFFAERPEGSVSTLKIQRTQQEDSAVYLCASSPDRGGVNTQYFGPGTRLTVL.

The V and J genes are TRBV21-1 and TRBJ1-2. TRBV21-1 is a pseudogene locus. CDR3 length: 14 residues. In DNA form, the CDR3 reads TGTGCCAGCAGCAAGCCTCACTGGGGCTATGGCTACACCTTC. It encodes CASSKPHWGYGYTF.

The chain carries TRBV5-1 and TRBJ2-1; 9 nucleotides line up with TRBD2. Germline V lookup: CDR1 SGHRS, CDR2 YFSETQ. Trimming cost V 0 bases and J 2 bases; bases outside gene matches: 3. This CDR3 has 16 residues. CDR3 amino acids: CASSLVAGGPYNEQFF. The CDR3 DNA reads TGCGCCAGCAGCTTGGTGGCGGGAGGGCCCTACAATGAGCAGTTCTTC. The complete variable domain, with remaining parts taken from reference TRBV5-1 and TRBJ2-1, reads KAGVTQTPRYLIKTRGQQVTLSCSPISGHRSVSWYQQTPGQGLQFLFEYFSETQRNKGNFPGRFSGRQFSNSRSEMNVSTLELGDSALYLCASSLVAGGPYNEQFFGPGTRLTVL.

The DNA for the CDR3 is TGTGCCAGCAGTAGGGACAGCCATAGCTCTGGAAACACCATATATTTT. Protein product: CASSRDSHSSGNTIYF. The chain carries TRBV6-1 and TRBJ1-3, with TRBD1 identical over 7 bases. This CDR3 contains 16 residues. In germline, CDR1 is MNHNS, CDR2 SASEGT. V shed 5 bases, J shed 0 bases, and the junction held 7 bases outside the gene matches.

This clonotype was seen a few times. The CDR3 nucleotides are TGTGCCATCAGTGATCAGCGACAGGGGGCTGCTGGGGCCAACGTCCTGACTTTC. Amino acid sequence: CAISDQRQGAAGANVLTF. The chain employs TRBV10-3 and TRBJ2-6, with TRBD1 matching 10 bases. Germline V lookup: CDR1 ENHRY, CDR2 SYGVKD. V dropped 3 bases and J dropped 2; count of bases not matched to a gene: 7. The CDR3 consists of 18 residues.

CDR3 coding DNA: TGCAGTGCCCAGGTCTTTAGCACAGATACGCAGTATTTT. It specifies CSAQVFSTDTQYF. This sequence joins TRBV20-1 and TRBJ2-3; no clear D gene. CDR3 length equals 13 residues. Trimming removed 6 bases at V and 0 bases at J, with 10 bases between. The germline gives CDR1 DFQATT, CDR2 SNEGSKA (reference sequence).

The genes are TRBV12-3 or TRBV12-4 and TRBJ2-2; no clear D gene. CDR3 size: 13 residues. V was clipped by 3 bases and J by 6 bases, with 8 bases between them. Written as DNA, the CDR3 is TGTGCCAGCAGTTTTGACTCCGCCGGGGAGCTGTTTTTT. Translated, it gives CASSFDSAGELFF.

Ten or more counts support this clonotype. The chain has TRBV6-2 or TRBV6-3 and TRBJ2-1; 10 nucleotides match TRBD2. With V trimmed by 8 bases and J by 0 bases, 7 bases remained unmatched. Per germline, CDR1 MNHEY and CDR2 SVGEGT. This CDR3 region has 16 residues. The CDR3 loop reads CASRLAGASSYNEQFF. The CDR3 nucleotides read TGTGCCAGCCGGCTAGCGGGGGCAAGCTCCTACAATGAGCAGTTCTTC.

As for this clonotype: This CDR3 fails to terminate in the conserved phenylalanine or tryptophan, so it likely reflects a read error. This sequence joins TRBV29-1 and TRBJ2-7; TRBD1 aligns across 7 bases. This CDR3 is 14 amino acids long. Germline loops: CDR1 SQVTM, CDR2 ANQGSEA. Trimming cost V 4 bases and J 3 bases; bases outside gene matches: 9. The CDR3: CSVGVRDSGYEQYI. Written as DNA, the CDR3 is TGCAGCGTTGGCGTCCGGGACAGCGGCTACGAGCAGTACATC.

This chain joins TRBV16 and TRBJ1-5; D call uncertain. This CDR3 contains 14 residues. Germline lookup yields CDR1 KGHSY and CDR2 FQNENV. V lost 1 base to trimming and J lost 4 bases, with 8 bases between them. CDR3 protein: CASSQYSGNQPQHF. In DNA form, the CDR3 reads TGTGCCAGCAGCCAATATTCGGGGAATCAGCCCCAGCATTTT.

This clonotype was seen many times. This chain links TRBV10-2 with TRBJ1-1, with D perhaps matching TRBD1 (6 bases). CDR3 length: 15 amino acids. V lost 6 bases and J lost 0, with 14 bases in between. The germline V gene encodes CDR1 WSHSY and CDR2 SAAADI. The CDR3 DNA is TGCGCCAGCAGATCCCCGACAGGAGTGAACACTGAAGCTTTCTTT. Protein sequence: CASRSPTGVNTEAFF.

This chain joins TRBV4-2 and TRBJ2-3; maybe TRBD2 (5 bases). The germline CDR1 and CDR2 sequences are LGHNA and YNFKEQ. Trimming took 1 base from V and 1 from J, leaving 9 bases between them. The CDR3 is 15 amino acids. CDR3 nucleotide sequence: TGTGCCAGCAGCCAAGTAGTTAGCGGCACAGATACGCAGTATTTT. It yields the protein CASSQVVSGTDTQYF.

This clonotype was counted only a few times. The chain joins TRBV6-1 to TRBJ1-6; D is ambiguous. Germline V gene sequence: CDR1 MNHNS, CDR2 SASEGT. This CDR3 has 15 residues. The V end lost 6 bases, the J end lost 4 bases, and 13 bases lay between the germline ends. CDR3 DNA sequence: TGTGCCAGCAGCGGACGCAGATCATATAATTCACCCCTCCACTTT. Residues: CASSGRRSYNSPLHF.

The rearrangement uses TRBV6-5 and TRBJ2-3, with a weak D call TRBD2 (6 bases). Trimming left V 0 bases short and J 4 bases short, with 14 bases between. The CDR3 runs to 16 residues. Per germline, CDR1 MNHEY and CDR2 SVGAGI. CDR3 nucleotide sequence: TGTGCCAGCAGTTACTCGACGGGAGCGAGGGCAGATACGCAGTATTTT. It yields the protein CASSYSTGARADTQYF.

Only a few counts were recorded for this clonotype. The CDR3 sequence is CASRPGTSGLTVHEQFF. CDR3 sequence (DNA): TGTGCCAGCAGGCCTGGGACTAGCGGTCTCACGGTACATGAGCAGTTCTTC. V and J are TRBV7-9 and TRBJ2-1; 11 nucleotides agree with TRBD2. The ends lost 6 bases at V and 8 bases at J; junction bases unmatched: 15. Germline CDR1 SEHNR, CDR2 FQNEAQ (reference sequence). The CDR3 is 17 residues long.

This clonotype came up a few times. J is TRBJ2-7 and V is TRBV11-2, with TRBD2 identical over 7 bases. Germline assignment: CDR1 SGHAT and CDR2 FQNNGV. The CDR3 loop spans 16 amino acids. After removal of 0 bases from V and 0 bases from J, the junction contained 5 bases not matched to a gene. CDR3 residues: CASSLDLAALSYEQYF. The CDR3 nucleotides read TGTGCCAGCAGCTTAGATCTAGCGGCTCTCTCCTACGAGCAGTACTTC.

The V call is TRBV20-1, the J call TRBJ2-3; no clear D gene. The V end lost 5 bases, the J end lost 3 bases, and 15 bases lay between the germline ends. Germline V gene data show CDR1 as DFQATT and CDR2 as SNEGSKA (reference sequence). This CDR3 contains 14 residues. The CDR3 sequence is CSALPPLGTDTQYF. The CDR3, as DNA: TGCAGTGCTCTCCCACCTTTAGGGACAGATACGCAGTATTTT.

This chain uses TRBV20-1 with TRBJ2-5, with TRBD1 as a possible D gene (7 bases). CDR3 length equals 13 residues. Germline values: CDR1 DFQATT, CDR2 SNEGSKA (reference sequence). V dropped 6 bases and J dropped 2 bases, with 13 bases sitting between them. CDR3 loop: CSAPRDSQETQYF. The CDR3 region has the DNA TGCAGTGCCCCGCGGGACAGTCAAGAGACCCAGTACTTC.

Many counts were recorded for this clonotype. J is TRBJ1-1 and V is TRBV20-1; D is possibly TRBD1 (6 bases). Trimming removed 5 bases from V and 0 bases from J, with 19 bases in between. The CDR3 sequence is 16 residues long. Germline V gene data show CDR1 as DFQATT and CDR2 as SNEGSKA (reference sequence). CDR3 DNA sequence: TGCAGTGCTGACCCTGGACAGCCTGGGATGAACACTGAAGCTTTCTTT. Protein product: CSADPGQPGMNTEAFF.

This clonotype was counted a few times. The rearrangement uses TRBV6-4 and TRBJ1-1; D not resolved. CDR1 and CDR2 from the germline V gene are MRHNA and SNTAGT. V was trimmed by 8 bases and J by 5 bases, leaving 15 bases between them. The CDR3 consists of 13 residues. Here the CDR3 reads CASGRDPTTEAFF. CDR3 in DNA: TGTGCCAGCGGACGGGATCCAACAACTGAAGCTTTCTTT.

The sample holds many counts of this clonotype. CDR3 DNA: TGTGCCAGCAGTCCTCCGGAGAATGGTGGCTACACCTTC. Protein: CASSPPENGGYTF. J is TRBJ1-2 and V is TRBV6-2 or TRBV6-3; D is undetermined. This CDR3 has 13 residues. Germline V gene sequence: CDR1 MNHEY, CDR2 SVGEGT. With 5 bases removed from V and 7 bases from J, the gap between germline ends came to 14 bases.

This rearrangement joins TRBV7-2 to TRBJ2-1, with D unclear. The CDR3 contains 12 residues. Trimming left V 0 bases short and J 10 bases short, with 7 bases between. CDR1 and CDR2 from the germline V gene are SGHTA and FQGNSA. CDR3 DNA: TGTGCCAGCAGCTTAGCGCGAAACGAGCAGTTCTTC. The encoded protein is CASSLARNEQFF.

As for this clonotype: This may be a read error, as it is one base from a much larger clone. The gene calls are TRBV12-3 or TRBV12-4 and TRBJ2-7; 8 nucleotides agree with TRBD1. The CDR3 spans 15 residues. J gave up 1 base and V 0 bases, and 2 bases lay outside the gene matches. This CDR3 reads CASSLAGQVSYEQYV. CDR3 sequence (DNA): TGTGCCAGCAGTTTAGCGGGACAGGTTTCCTACGAGCAGTACGTC.

The CDR3 DNA follows: TGCAGTGCTAGTTCTACTAGCGAGAGGTTTACAGATACGCAGTATTTT. The encoded protein is CSASSTSERFTDTQYF. This chain joins TRBV20-1 and TRBJ2-3; 7 nucleotides align to TRBD2. The germline V gene has CDR1 DFQATT and CDR2 SNEGSKA (reference sequence). The CDR3 runs 16 residues. Trimming at V came to 3 bases and at J to 3 bases, leaving 12 bases not matched to a gene.

This clonotype showed up just a few times. CDR3 sequence (DNA): TGTGCCACCAGTGATCCCGGAAAGTCAGATACGCAGTATTTT. Translation gives CATSDPGKSDTQYF. This chain joins TRBV24-1 and TRBJ2-3; D unclear. The V gene's germline CDR1 is KGHDR and CDR2 SFDVKD. This CDR3 spans 14 amino acids. V lost 3 bases and J lost 4, with 10 bases in between.

V usage is TRBV5-1 and J usage is TRBJ2-7, with TRBD2 matching over 15 bases. Germline assignment: CDR1 SGHRS and CDR2 YFSETQ. The trim removed 5 bases at V and 6 bases at J, leaving 9 bases unmatched. The CDR3 loop spans 16 amino acids. Here the CDR3 reads CASSALGLAGGAEQYF. For the CDR3, the DNA is TGCGCCAGCAGTGCCTTAGGACTAGCGGGAGGGGCCGAGCAGTACTTC.

This clonotype showed up many times. This chain joins TRBV5-6 and TRBJ2-7; D gene uncertain. The germline CDR1 and CDR2 sequences are SGHDT and YYEEEE. The V end was cut by 4 bases, the J end by 3 bases, with 8 bases between. CDR3 length equals 12 residues. CDR3: CASSGVSYEQYF. The DNA of the CDR3 is TGTGCCAGCAGCGGGGTGAGCTACGAGCAGTACTTC.